This paragraph covers one T cell receptor beta chain sequence. This specimen comes from a study of T cell responses to AZD1222 COVID-19 vaccine. Only in-frame clones appear in the TCRdb table, and some are missing; sequencing was by immunoSEQ multiplex PCR. The table shows roughly 70,000 clones, with around nine tenths occurring only once. Germline V lookup: CDR1 SGHAT, CDR2 FQNNGV. After removal of 2 bases from V and 9 bases from J, the junction contained 6 bases not matched to a gene. This CDR3 is 15 amino acids long. The chain combines TRBV11-2 with TRBJ2-4, with 11 bases lining up with TRBD1. This TCR was recovered from an adult who received the MenACWY meningococcal vaccine as a control. The specimen comprised peripheral blood, sampled 28 days after the second dose of the MenACWY control vaccine. The CDR3 nucleotides read TGTGCCAGCAGCTTATCCGGGACAGGGGGTGGCATTCAGTACTTC. Its protein product is CASSLSGTGGGIQYF.